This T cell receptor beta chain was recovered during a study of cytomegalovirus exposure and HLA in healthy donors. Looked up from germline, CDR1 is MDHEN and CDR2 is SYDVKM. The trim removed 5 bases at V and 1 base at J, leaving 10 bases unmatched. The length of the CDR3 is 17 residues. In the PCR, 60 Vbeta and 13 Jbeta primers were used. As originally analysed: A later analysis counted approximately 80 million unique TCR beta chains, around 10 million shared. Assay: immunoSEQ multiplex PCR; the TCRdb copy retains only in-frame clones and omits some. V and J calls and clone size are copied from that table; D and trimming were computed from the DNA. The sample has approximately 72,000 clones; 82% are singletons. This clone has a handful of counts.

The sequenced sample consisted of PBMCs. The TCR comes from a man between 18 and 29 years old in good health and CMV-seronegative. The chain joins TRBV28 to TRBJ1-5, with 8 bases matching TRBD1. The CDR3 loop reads CASSINRGGRSNQPQHF. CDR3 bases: TGTGCCAGCAGTATCAACAGGGGGGGGAGAAGCAATCAGCCCCAGCATTTT.